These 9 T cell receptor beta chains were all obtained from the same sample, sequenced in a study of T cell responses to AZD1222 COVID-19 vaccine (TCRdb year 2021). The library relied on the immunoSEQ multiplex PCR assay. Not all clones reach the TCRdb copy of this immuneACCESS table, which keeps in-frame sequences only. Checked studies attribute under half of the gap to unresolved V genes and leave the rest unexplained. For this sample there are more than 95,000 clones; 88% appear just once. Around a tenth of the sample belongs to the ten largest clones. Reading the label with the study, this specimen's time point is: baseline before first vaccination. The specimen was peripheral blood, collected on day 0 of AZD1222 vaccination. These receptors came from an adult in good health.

CDR3 in DNA: TGTGCCAGCTTGAGACCGTCGGGACAGGGATCTTCTGAAGCTTTCTTT. Translation: CASLRPSGQGSSEAFF. This chain joins TRBV27 and TRBJ1-1; 9 bases are shared with TRBD1. This CDR3 is 16 amino acids long. Per the germline V gene, CDR1 is MNHEY and CDR2 is SMNVEV (reference sequence). The trim removed 8 bases at V and 6 bases at J, leaving 16 bases unmatched.

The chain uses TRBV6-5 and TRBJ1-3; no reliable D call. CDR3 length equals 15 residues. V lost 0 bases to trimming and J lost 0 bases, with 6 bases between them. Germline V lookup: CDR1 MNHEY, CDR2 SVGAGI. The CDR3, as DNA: TGTGCCAGCAGTTACTCCCGCCACTCTGGAAACACCATATATTTT. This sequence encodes CASSYSRHSGNTIYF.

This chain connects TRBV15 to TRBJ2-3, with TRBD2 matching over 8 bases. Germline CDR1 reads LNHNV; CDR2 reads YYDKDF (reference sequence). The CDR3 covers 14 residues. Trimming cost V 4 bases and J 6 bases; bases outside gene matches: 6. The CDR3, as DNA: TGTGCCACCAGCATCAGCGGGAGCGAGGATACGCAGTATTTT. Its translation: CATSISGSEDTQYF.

The CDR3 sequence is CASSLAISGYNEQFF. CDR3 in DNA: TGTGCCAGCAGCTTAGCGATTAGCGGGTACAATGAGCAGTTCTTC. V is TRBV7-9 and J is TRBJ2-1; 7 bases align to TRBD2. V was clipped by 0 bases and J by 4 bases; unmatched bases: 3. The CDR3 sequence is 15 residues long. Looked up from germline, CDR1 is SEHNR and CDR2 is FQNEAQ (reference sequence).

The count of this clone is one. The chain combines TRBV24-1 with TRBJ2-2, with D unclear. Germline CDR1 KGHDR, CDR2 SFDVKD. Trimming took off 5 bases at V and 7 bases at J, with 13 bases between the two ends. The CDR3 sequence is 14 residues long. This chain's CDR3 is CATSGWTLGGELFF. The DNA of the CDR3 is TGTGCCACCAGTGGATGGACGTTAGGCGGGGAGCTGTTTTTT.

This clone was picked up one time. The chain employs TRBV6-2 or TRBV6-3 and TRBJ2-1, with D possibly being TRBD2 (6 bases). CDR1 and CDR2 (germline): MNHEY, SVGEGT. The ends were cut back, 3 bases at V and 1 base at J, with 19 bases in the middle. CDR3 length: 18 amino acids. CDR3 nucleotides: TGTGCCAGCAGTTATCCCCCCGGGCGGGGCTTATCCTACAATGAGCAGTTCTTC. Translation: CASSYPPGRGLSYNEQFF.

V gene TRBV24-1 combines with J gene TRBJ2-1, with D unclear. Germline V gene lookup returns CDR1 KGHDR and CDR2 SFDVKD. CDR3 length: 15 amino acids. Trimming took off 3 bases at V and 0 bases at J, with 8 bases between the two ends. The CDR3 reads CATSDVRSSYNEQFF. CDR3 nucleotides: TGTGCCACCAGTGATGTTCGGAGCTCCTACAATGAGCAGTTCTTC.

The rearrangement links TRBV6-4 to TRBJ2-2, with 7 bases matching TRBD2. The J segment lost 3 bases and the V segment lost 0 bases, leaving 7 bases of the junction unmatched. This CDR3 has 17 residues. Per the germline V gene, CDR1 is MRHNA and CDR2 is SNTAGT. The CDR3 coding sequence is TGTGCCAGCAGTGACTCCCCGGCTAGCGGATACACCGGGGAGCTGTTTTTT. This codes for CASSDSPASGYTGELFF.

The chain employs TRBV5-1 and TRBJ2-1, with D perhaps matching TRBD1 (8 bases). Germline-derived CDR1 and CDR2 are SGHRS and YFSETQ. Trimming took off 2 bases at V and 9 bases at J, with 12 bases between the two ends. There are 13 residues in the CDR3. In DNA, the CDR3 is TGCGCCAGCAGCTTACAGGGGGGGAGTGAGCAGTTCTTC. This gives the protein CASSLQGGSEQFF.